Below, one T cell receptor (beta chain) is given with its context. With 0 bases removed from V and 4 bases from J, the gap between germline ends came to 11 bases. The CDR3 is 14 amino acids. CDR1 is SGDLS, CDR2 YYNGEE, per germline. The data were taken from a study of T cell changes during pregnancy in multiple sclerosis. Method: immunoSEQ multiplex PCR; TCRdb's copy keeps in-frame clones and lacks some. The table shows 45,000 to 65,000 clones, with 91% occurring only once. The TCR sequence derives from a female donor in good health, enrolled as a control in a pregnancy study. V is TRBV9 and J is TRBJ2-7; D possibly corresponds to TRBD2 (5 bases). The material was peripheral blood, obtained after pregnancy. Here the CDR3 DNA reads TGTGCCAGCAGCGTAGGGGGTCCGGGATACGAGCAGTACTTC. This codes for CASSVGGPGYEQYF.